The rows below give T cell receptor beta chains drawn from one sample of a study of T cell changes during pregnancy in multiple sclerosis. The protocol was immunoSEQ multiplex PCR, while the TCRdb copy is restricted to in-frame clones and leaves out a portion. This sample has about 55,000 clones, with roughly 94% found just once. This specimen consisted of CD8+ T cells from peripheral blood mononuclear cells, obtained after pregnancy. These receptors originate from a female donor with multiple sclerosis, enrolled in a pregnancy study. Each CDR3 is given with its conserved first and last residue. The order of the fields is D gene, J gene, V gene, CDR3 protein. The D gene is left open where the match is weak.

TRBD2,TRBJ2-1,TRBV5-4,CASSLMITTSEYNEQFF
TRBD1,TRBJ1-2,TRBV27,CASSLGQGFYGYTF
NA,TRBJ2-5,TRBV7-8,CASSPFGDIIVGETQYF
NA,TRBJ1-1,TRBV12-5,CASGSGGASTEAFF
NA,TRBJ2-1,TRBV7-6,CASSPLAGKSYNEQFF
TRBD1,TRBJ1-1,TRBV5-1,CASSTGQGWHTEAFF
NA,TRBJ2-7,TRBV19,CASSGQGYEQYF
NA,TRBJ2-1,TRBV6-5,CASRDTSWVEQFF
TRBD2,TRBJ2-5,TRBV7-9,CASSLTGRGETQYF
NA,TRBJ1-5,TRBV19,CASSGDAGAGLYQPQHF
NA,TRBJ2-1,TRBV30,CASSGYNEQFF
TRBD2,TRBJ2-3,TRBV7-2,CASSLRSSGNRRQWYF
TRBD2,TRBJ2-1,TRBV7-9,CASSLVGGSIEQFF
NA,TRBJ2-4,TRBV6-1,CASRPKTAAKNIQYF
TRBD2,TRBJ2-7,TRBV6-1,CASRLAGASYEQYF
TRBD2,TRBJ2-1,TRBV5-1,CASSWRTSGNNEQFF